The following is a TCR beta chain sequence with its context. These data originate in a study of blood T cell repertoires in COVID-19. The CDR3 is 13 residues long. Germline assignment: CDR1 MNHEY and CDR2 SVGAGI. V was pared by 6 bases and J by 5 bases, with 5 bases of the junction left unmatched. Under the authors' procedure: Amplification with reference gene primers provided the estimates of nucleated cell counts. Clones were read by immunoSEQ multiplex PCR, and TCRdb kept only the in-frame ones, dropping some. Clone size and the V and J calls come from that table; the DNA yielded D and trimming. The sample shows about 240,000 clones, approximately 83% of them seen only once.

Material: peripheral blood. The sequence came from a woman in her twenties or thirties who had recovered from COVID-19. The chain joins TRBV6-5 to TRBJ1-2; the match to TRBD1 covers 8 bases. In DNA, the CDR3 is TGTGCCAGCAGCGCCCGACAGGGGTATGGCTACACCTTC. The encoded protein is CASSARQGYGYTF.